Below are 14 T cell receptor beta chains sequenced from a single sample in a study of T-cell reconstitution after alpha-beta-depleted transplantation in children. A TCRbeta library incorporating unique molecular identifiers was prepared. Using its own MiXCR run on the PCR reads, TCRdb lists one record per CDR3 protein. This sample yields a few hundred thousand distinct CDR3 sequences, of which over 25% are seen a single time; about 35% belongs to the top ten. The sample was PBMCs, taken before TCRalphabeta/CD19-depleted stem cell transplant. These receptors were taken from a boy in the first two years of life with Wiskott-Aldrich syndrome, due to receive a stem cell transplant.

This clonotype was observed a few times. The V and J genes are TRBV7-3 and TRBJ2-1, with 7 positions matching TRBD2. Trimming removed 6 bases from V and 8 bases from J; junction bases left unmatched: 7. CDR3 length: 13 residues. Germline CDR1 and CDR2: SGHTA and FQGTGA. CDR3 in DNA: TGTGCCAGCAGTCGCGGGAGTTCGGATGAGCAGTTCTTC. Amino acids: CASSRGSSDEQFF.

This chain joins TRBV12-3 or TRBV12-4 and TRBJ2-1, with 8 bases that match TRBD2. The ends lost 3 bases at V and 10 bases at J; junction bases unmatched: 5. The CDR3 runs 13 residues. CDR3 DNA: TGTGCCAGCAGTTTCATGGCGGGGGGCGAGCAGTTCTTC. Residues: CASSFMAGGEQFF.

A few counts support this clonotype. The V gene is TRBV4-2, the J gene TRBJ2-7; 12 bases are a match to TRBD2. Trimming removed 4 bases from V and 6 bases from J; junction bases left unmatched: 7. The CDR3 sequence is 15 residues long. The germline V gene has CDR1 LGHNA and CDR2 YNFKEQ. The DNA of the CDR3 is TGTGCCAGCAGCCCACTAGCGGGAGGACAGGGCGAGCAGTACTTC. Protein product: CASSPLAGGQGEQYF.

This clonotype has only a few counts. The CDR3 coding sequence is TGTGCCAGCAGACAAGGGACTAGCGGGAAGACCCAGTACTTC. Its translation: CASRQGTSGKTQYF. The chain recombines TRBV6-1 with TRBJ2-5; 13 bases line up with TRBD2. Germline CDR1 is MNHNS and CDR2 is SASEGT. This CDR3 region has 14 residues. V lost 6 bases to trimming and J lost 6 bases; unmatched junction nucleotides: 4.

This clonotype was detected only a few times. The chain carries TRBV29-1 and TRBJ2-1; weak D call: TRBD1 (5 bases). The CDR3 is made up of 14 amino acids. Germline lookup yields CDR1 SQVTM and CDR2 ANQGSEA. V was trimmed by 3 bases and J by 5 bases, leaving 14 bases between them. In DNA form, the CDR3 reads TGCAGCGTTGATTCGACAGAGAGAGACAATGAGCAGTTCTTC. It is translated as CSVDSTERDNEQFF.

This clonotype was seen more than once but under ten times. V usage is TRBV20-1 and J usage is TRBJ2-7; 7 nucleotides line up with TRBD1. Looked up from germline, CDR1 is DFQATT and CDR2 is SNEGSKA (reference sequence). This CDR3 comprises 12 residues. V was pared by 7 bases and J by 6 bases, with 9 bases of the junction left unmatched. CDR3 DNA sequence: TGCAGTGGGGGTTCAGGGGGTCGCGAGCAGTACTTC. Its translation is CSGGSGGREQYF.

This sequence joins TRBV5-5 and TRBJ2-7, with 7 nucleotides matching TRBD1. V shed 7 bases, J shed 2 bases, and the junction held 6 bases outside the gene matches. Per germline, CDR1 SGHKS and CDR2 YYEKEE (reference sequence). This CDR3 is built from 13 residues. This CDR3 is CASCRDRAYEQYF. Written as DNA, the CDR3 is TGTGCCAGCTGCCGGGACAGAGCCTACGAGCAGTACTTC.

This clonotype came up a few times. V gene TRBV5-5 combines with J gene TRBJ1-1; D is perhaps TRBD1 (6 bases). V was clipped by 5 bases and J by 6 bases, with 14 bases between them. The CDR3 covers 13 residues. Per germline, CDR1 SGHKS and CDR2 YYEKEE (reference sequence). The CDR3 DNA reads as TGTGCCAGCAGACATACAGGGTTGGCTGAAGCTTTCTTT. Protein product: CASRHTGLAEAFF.

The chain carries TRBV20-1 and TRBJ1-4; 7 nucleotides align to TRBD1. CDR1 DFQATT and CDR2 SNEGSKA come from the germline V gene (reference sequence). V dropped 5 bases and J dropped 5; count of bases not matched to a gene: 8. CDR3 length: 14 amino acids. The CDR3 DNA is TGCAGTGCTCTCGCCGACAGGGTAAATGAAAAACTGTTTTTT. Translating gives CSALADRVNEKLFF.

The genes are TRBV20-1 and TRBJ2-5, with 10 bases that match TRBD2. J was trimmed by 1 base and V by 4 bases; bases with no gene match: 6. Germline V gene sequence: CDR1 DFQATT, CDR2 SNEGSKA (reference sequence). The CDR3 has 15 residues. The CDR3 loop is CSATVSGRVQETQYF. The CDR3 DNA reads TGCAGTGCTACTGTAAGCGGGAGGGTCCAAGAGACCCAGTACTTC.

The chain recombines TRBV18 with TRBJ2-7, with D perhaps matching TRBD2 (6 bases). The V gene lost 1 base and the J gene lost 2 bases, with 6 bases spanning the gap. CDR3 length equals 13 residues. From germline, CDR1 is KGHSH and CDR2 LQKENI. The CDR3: CASSPRGTYEQYF. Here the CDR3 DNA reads TGTGCCAGCTCACCACGCGGGACCTACGAGCAGTACTTC.

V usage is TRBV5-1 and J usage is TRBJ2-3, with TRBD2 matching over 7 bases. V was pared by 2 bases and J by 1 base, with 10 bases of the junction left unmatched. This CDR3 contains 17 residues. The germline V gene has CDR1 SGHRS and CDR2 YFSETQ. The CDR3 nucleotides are TGCGCCAGCAGCTTAGTTCTAGCGGATTTAGGCACAGATACGCAGTATTTT. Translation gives CASSLVLADLGTDTQYF. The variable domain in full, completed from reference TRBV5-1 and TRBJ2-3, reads KAGVTQTPRYLIKTRGQQVTLSCSPISGHRSVSWYQQTPGQGLQFLFEYFSETQRNKGNFPGRFSGRQFSNSRSEMNVSTLELGDSALYLCASSLVLADLGTDTQYFGPGTRLTVL.

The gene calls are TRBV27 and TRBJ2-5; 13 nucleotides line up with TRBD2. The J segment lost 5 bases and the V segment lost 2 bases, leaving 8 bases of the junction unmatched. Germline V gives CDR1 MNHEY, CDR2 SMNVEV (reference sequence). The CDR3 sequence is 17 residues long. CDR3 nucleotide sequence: TGTGCCAGCAGTTTAGGGACTAGCGGGACCCTCGGGGAGACCCAGTACTTC. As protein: CASSLGTSGTLGETQYF.

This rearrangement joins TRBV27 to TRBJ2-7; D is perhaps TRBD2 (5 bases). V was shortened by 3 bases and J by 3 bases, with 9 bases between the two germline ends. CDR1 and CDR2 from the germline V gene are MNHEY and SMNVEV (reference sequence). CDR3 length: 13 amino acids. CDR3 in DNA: TGTGCCAGCAGTTTTTCCGGGATCTACGAGCAGTACTTC. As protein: CASSFSGIYEQYF.